This T cell receptor (beta chain) was sequenced in a study of blood T cell repertoires in COVID-19. Study context: Sites in the United States, Italy and Spain provided acute and convalescent COVID-19 samples.

This clone was counted only a few times. The CDR3 is made up of 15 amino acids. Trimming pared 0 bases from V and 6 bases from J, leaving 15 bases between. Germline V lookup: CDR1 SGHRS, CDR2 YFSETQ. Participants were aged about 18 to 89 years from approximately 24 US areas. Using immunoSEQ multiplex PCR, the repertoire was profiled, and TCRdb retains in-frame clones only, with some absent. The sample shows around 180,000 clones, roughly 77% of them seen only once. This TCR came from a woman between 45 and 60 years old with acute COVID-19. The chain employs TRBV5-1 and TRBJ1-1; D not resolved. Sequenced input: PBMCs or T cells enriched from blood (not recorded which). The CDR3: CASSLEGDPNSEAFF. CDR3 coding DNA: TGCGCCAGCAGCTTGGAGGGAGACCCTAACTCTGAAGCTTTCTTT.